Shown below are 25 T cell receptor beta chains from a single sample sequenced in a study of regulatory T cells in long-lasting Graves disease. Building the TCR beta libraries relied on iRepertoire HTBI primers, and CDR3 regions underwent Arm-PCR. MiXCR was run by TCRdb on the multiplex PCR reads, yielding one entry per CDR3 protein. The table shows about 370,000 distinct CDR3 sequences, with about 14% occurring only once. Time point reported: newly diagnosed GD, antithyroid drugs for less than 3 months. Extracted PBMC RNA gave rise to the TCR library. The sequences come from peripheral blood mononuclear cells (PBMCs), collected at new diagnosis, from a patient treated with antithyroid drugs. Receptor source: a female donor with Graves disease.

Only a few counts were recorded for this clonotype. The J gene is TRBJ2-7, the V gene TRBV20-1, with D possibly being TRBD1 (5 bases). Trimming took off 2 bases at V and 0 bases at J, with 26 bases between the two ends. CDR3 length: 19 amino acids. CDR1 and CDR2 from the germline V gene are DFQATT and SNEGSKA (reference sequence). The CDR3 DNA reads TGCAGTGCTAGACTACTCAGGGTGACAGAAGCATCGCACTCCTACGAGCAGTACTTC. This codes for CSARLLRVTEASHSYEQYF.

This clonotype was observed many times. This chain connects TRBV9 to TRBJ1-6, with D perhaps TRBD1 (6 bases). The CDR3 loop spans 14 amino acids. Germline V gene lookup returns CDR1 SGDLS and CDR2 YYNGEE. Trimming took 4 bases from V and 7 from J, leaving 12 bases between them. The CDR3 region is CASSQQGGNSPLHF. Here the CDR3 DNA reads TGTGCCAGCAGCCAACAGGGCGGGAATTCACCCCTCCACTTT.

At least ten counts were recorded for this clonotype. The CDR3 region has the DNA TGCGCCAGCAGCCAAGACCCCGGAGATACGCAGTATTTT. Translated, it gives CASSQDPGDTQYF. The chain links TRBV4-1 to TRBJ2-3; D unresolved. The CDR3 sequence is 13 residues long. CDR1 is MGHRA, CDR2 YSYEKL, per germline. V lost 0 bases to trimming and J lost 5 bases, with 6 bases between them.

This clonotype was seen ten or more times. This chain connects TRBV6-9 to TRBJ2-2; tentatively, D is TRBD1 (6 bases). Looked up from germline, CDR1 is MNHGY and CDR2 is SVAAGI. The CDR3 is 16 amino acids. V was pared by 3 bases and J by 0 bases, with 11 bases between. CDR3 coding DNA: TGTGCCAGCAGTTACTACGGACAGACGAACACCGGGGAGCTGTTTTTT. Translated, it gives CASSYYGQTNTGELFF.

The genes are TRBV13 and TRBJ1-3; D is unresolved. This CDR3 region has 16 residues. Germline V gives CDR1 PRHDT, CDR2 FYEKMQ (reference sequence). Trimming pared 0 bases from V and 0 bases from J, leaving 9 bases between. For the CDR3, the DNA is TGTGCCAGCAGCTTAGGGCTTCATCGCTCTGGAAACACCATATATTTT. It is translated as CASSLGLHRSGNTIYF.

In the case of this clonotype: Given a much more abundant clone one base away, this may be a read error. V is TRBV29-1 and J is TRBJ2-7; D remains unclear. The CDR3 spans 13 residues. Germline CDR1 and CDR2: SQVTM and ANQGSEA. The ends were cut back, 5 bases at V and 0 bases at J, with 11 bases in the middle. The chain's CDR3 is CSVYTSTSYEQYF. In nucleotides, the CDR3 is TGCAGCGTTTACACGTCTACCTCCTACGAGCAGTACTTC.

A few counts support this clonotype. The chain joins TRBV19 to TRBJ1-1; 7 nucleotides agree with TRBD1. Germline trimming cut 4 bases from V and 0 bases from J; bases unmatched to any gene: 8. CDR1 LNHDA and CDR2 SQIVND come from the germline V gene (reference sequence). CDR3 length equals 16 residues. CDR3 sequence: CASSTRTGDLNTEAFF. The CDR3 DNA reads TGTGCCAGTAGTACCCGCACAGGGGATCTGAACACTGAAGCTTTCTTT.

Many counts were recorded for this clonotype. The CDR3 protein is CSASVQGNEQYF. In DNA, the CDR3 is TGCAGTGCTTCCGTACAGGGAAACGAGCAGTACTTC. The chain employs TRBV20-1 and TRBJ2-7; D might be TRBD1 (6 bases). CDR1 is DFQATT and CDR2 is SNEGSKA in the germline V gene (reference sequence). The length of the CDR3 is 12 residues. V shed 5 bases and J shed 5 bases, with 13 bases lying between them.

This clonotype was detected ten times or more. The chain is built from TRBV28 and TRBJ2-4, with a tentative D call TRBD1 (5 bases). Trimming stripped 5 bases from V and 0 bases from J, with 17 bases between. This CDR3 has 17 residues. Germline V lookup: CDR1 MDHEN, CDR2 SYDVKM. The CDR3, as DNA: TGTGCCAGCAGTAGGAGACAGTCTTTGCTAGCCAAAAACATTCAGTACTTC. Translation gives CASSRRQSLLAKNIQYF.

There are many counts of this clonotype. The genes are TRBV15 and TRBJ2-2; D is possibly TRBD2 (5 bases). Trimming removed 1 base at V and 2 bases at J, with 11 bases between. CDR1 and CDR2 from the germline V gene are LNHNV and YYDKDF (reference sequence). The CDR3 is 16 residues long. The CDR3 nucleotides are TGTGCCACCAGCAGAGTTGTAGACTACAACACCGGGGAGCTGTTTTTT. Protein sequence: CATSRVVDYNTGELFF.

This clonotype was seen many times. One junction end does not reproduce the germline sequence, and a read error may be involved. The V and J genes are TRBV14 and TRBJ2-1; D uncertain. Germline loops: CDR1 SGHDN, CDR2 FVKESK. This CDR3 is 11 amino acids long. The CDR3 bases are TGTGCCAGCAGTCAAGGGAATGAGCAGTTCTTC. It translates to CASSQGNEQFF.

CDR3 region: CASSQEVRREQFF. Here the CDR3 DNA reads TGCGCCAGCAGCCAAGAAGTCCGGCGTGAGCAGTTCTTC. The rearrangement uses TRBV4-3 and TRBJ2-1; D not resolved. With 0 bases removed from V and 9 bases from J, the gap between germline ends came to 9 bases. CDR3 length: 13 amino acids. From germline, CDR1 is LGHNA and CDR2 YSLEER.

This clonotype was seen repeatedly, ten times or more. The CDR3 protein is CASWRRTARGNTEAFF. The CDR3 DNA sequence: TGTGCCAGCTGGAGAAGGACAGCCAGAGGGAACACTGAAGCTTTCTTT. The J gene is TRBJ1-1, the V gene TRBV6-1; tentative D call: TRBD1 (6 bases). In germline, CDR1 is MNHNS, CDR2 SASEGT. Trimming stripped 8 bases from V and 1 base from J, with 20 bases between. CDR3 length: 16 residues.

This clonotype was counted at least ten times. V usage is TRBV6-5 and J usage is TRBJ1-2; D is unresolved. In germline, CDR1 is MNHEY, CDR2 SVGAGI. Between the trimmed V and J ends, which lost 3 bases and 8 bases, there was a span of 19 bases. This CDR3 is built from 15 residues. CDR3 sequence reads: CASSYSGKSDQGYTF. In DNA, the CDR3 is TGTGCCAGCAGTTATTCGGGCAAGTCGGACCAGGGCTACACCTTC.

This clonotype was recorded at least ten times. The chain carries TRBV6-2 or TRBV6-3 and TRBJ2-3; 7 bases agree with TRBD2. V shed 7 bases and J 2 bases; nucleotides not matched to a gene: 18. Germline CDR1 reads MNHEY; CDR2 reads SVGEGT. The CDR3 contains 18 residues. The CDR3 spells CASTLGGGRTGLTDTQYF. The CDR3 DNA follows: TGTGCCAGCACCCTCGGCGGGGGACGGACTGGGCTCACAGATACGCAGTATTTT.

This clonotype showed up many times. DNA of the CDR3: TGTGCCAGCAGCTTATGGTCAGGGTTGGGCGGGGAGCTGTTTTTT. Translating it yields CASSLWSGLGGELFF. This chain links TRBV7-3 with TRBJ2-2, with a weak D call TRBD1 (5 bases). V was clipped by 2 bases and J by 7 bases, with 14 bases between them. The CDR3 sequence is 15 residues long. Germline assignment: CDR1 SGHTA and CDR2 FQGTGA.

This clonotype has a handful of counts. A much more abundant neighbour one base away suggests this may be a read error. The chain recombines TRBV5-5 with TRBJ1-2; D perhaps matches TRBD1 (6 bases). CDR1 and CDR2 (germline): SGHKS, YYEKEE (reference sequence). This CDR3 contains 14 residues. In DNA, the CDR3 is TGTGCCAGCAGCTTGGAGTGGACAGCTTATGACTACACCTTC. It yields the protein CASSLEWTAYDYTF.

At least ten counts were recorded for this clonotype. CDR3 sequence reads: CASSTGQGFGELFF. DNA for the CDR3: TGTGCCAGCAGTACGGGACAGGGGTTCGGGGAGCTGTTTTTT. The chain uses TRBV2 and TRBJ2-2, with TRBD1 matching 10 bases. Germline V CDR1 and CDR2: SNHLY, FYNNEI. This CDR3 region has 14 residues. J lost 7 bases, V lost 5 bases, and 4 bases had no gene match.

This clonotype was detected a few times. This chain connects TRBV25-1 to TRBJ1-2; D not certain. The CDR3 is made up of 14 amino acids. With 8 bases removed from V and 2 bases from J, the gap between germline ends came to 15 bases. CDR1 is MGHDK and CDR2 is SYGVNS in the germline V gene. In nucleotides, the CDR3 is TGTGCCAGCTCTCGGCTGGGTGAAAACTATGGCTACACCTTC. This codes for CASSRLGENYGYTF.

This clonotype was observed many times. V usage is TRBV30 and J usage is TRBJ1-1, with D hard to call. CDR3 size: 14 residues. Germline V gives CDR1 GTSNPN, CDR2 SVGIG (reference sequence). V was pared by 0 bases and J by 1 base, with 9 bases between. This CDR3 reads CAWSVSLGNTEAFF. In DNA form, the CDR3 reads TGTGCCTGGAGTGTATCTTTAGGGAACACTGAAGCTTTCTTT.

This clonotype occurred a few times. J is TRBJ1-5 and V is TRBV14; unclear D gene. CDR3 size: 15 residues. V lost 0 bases and J lost 0, with 6 bases in between. From germline, CDR1 is SGHDN and CDR2 FVKESK. The CDR3 protein is CASSQDEDSNQPQHF. In DNA, the CDR3 is TGTGCCAGCAGCCAAGATGAGGATAGCAATCAGCCCCAGCATTTT.

This clonotype was seen ten or more times. The chain links TRBV29-1 to TRBJ2-3; D gene ambiguous. This CDR3 is built from 14 residues. Germline V gene lookup returns CDR1 SQVTM and CDR2 ANQGSEA. V was clipped by 1 base and J by 3 bases, with 11 bases between them. CDR3 region: CSVEGTLTTDTQYF. The DNA for the CDR3 is TGCAGCGTTGAAGGCACACTTACAACAGATACGCAGTATTTT.

In this sample, this clonotype turned up many times. The chain joins TRBV7-9 to TRBJ1-6; D unclear. Trimming shortened V by 6 bases and J by 9 bases, and 9 bases separated the two germline ends. The CDR3 is made up of 12 amino acids. CDR1 is SEHNR and CDR2 is FQNEAQ in the germline V gene (reference sequence). The CDR3 coding sequence is TGTGCCAGCAGACCGACGAGTTCACCCCTCCACTTT. Translation: CASRPTSSPLHF.

This clonotype appeared many times. This chain links TRBV28 with TRBJ2-4; a possible D gene is TRBD2 (5 bases). The CDR3 consists of 14 residues. Germline V gene sequence: CDR1 MDHEN, CDR2 SYDVKM. V lost 3 bases to trimming and J lost 7 bases, with 13 bases between them. CDR3 sequence reads: CASSFRGQGNIQYF. The CDR3 bases are TGTGCCAGCAGTTTTCGAGGGCAAGGGAACATTCAGTACTTC.

This clonotype was detected ten times or more. V and J are TRBV27 and TRBJ2-1; D remains unclear. Trimming removed 5 bases from V and 5 bases from J, with 4 bases in between. Germline V gene data show CDR1 as MNHEY and CDR2 as SMNVEV (reference sequence). This CDR3 has 11 amino acids. The CDR3 sequence is CASSKNNEQFF. Written as DNA, the CDR3 is TGTGCCAGCAGTAAGAACAATGAGCAGTTCTTC.